The next 17 T cell receptor beta chains were all read from a single sample in a study of blood T cell repertoires in COVID-19. Libraries were prepared by immunoSEQ multiplex PCR; TCRdb keeps only in-frame clonotypes and omits some of them. Of 200,000 or so clones listed, nearly 85% are singletons. The source material was peripheral blood. Receptor source: a woman in her thirties with acute or convalescent COVID-19.

CDR3 nucleotide sequence: TGTGCCAGCAGTGAAGGGACAGGGGTCTACAATGAGCAGTTCTTC. Its protein product is CASSEGTGVYNEQFF. This sequence joins TRBV25-1 and TRBJ2-1; the match to TRBD1 covers 10 bases. From germline, CDR1 is MGHDK and CDR2 SYGVNS. The CDR3 has 15 residues. V lost 2 bases and J lost 3; bases outside the gene matches: 1.

V usage is TRBV30 and J usage is TRBJ2-7; D uncertain. CDR3 size: 12 residues. Germline V gives CDR1 GTSNPN, CDR2 SVGIG (reference sequence). The DNA of the CDR3 is TGTGCTGGAGACCGAGGATTCTACGAGCAGTACTTC. Its protein product is CAGDRGFYEQYF.

The chain carries TRBV27 and TRBJ1-1; 9 bases match TRBD1. V gave up 5 bases and J gave up 5 bases; unmatched junction bases: 18. The CDR3 consists of 18 residues. Germline assignment: CDR1 MNHEY and CDR2 SMNVEV (reference sequence). The CDR3 region is CASSHNTRDRVFGTEAFF. In DNA form, the CDR3 reads TGTGCCAGCAGTCACAACACCCGGGACAGGGTATTCGGTACTGAAGCTTTCTTT.

A note on this clone: Other DNA variants within this sample encode the same CDR3. The chain has TRBV12-3 or TRBV12-4 and TRBJ2-5; D remains ambiguous. The CDR3 loop spans 11 amino acids. V was trimmed by 3 bases and J by 5 bases, leaving 4 bases between them. The CDR3 region has the DNA TGTGCCAGCAGTTTGAGGGAGACCCAGTACTTC. It codes for CASSLRETQYF.

This clone was seen a few times. This chain joins TRBV28 and TRBJ1-2; maybe TRBD1 (6 bases). CDR1 and CDR2 (germline): MDHEN, SYDVKM. Trimming took 6 bases from V and 5 from J, leaving 16 bases between them. The CDR3 is 14 residues long. This chain's CDR3 is CASRVTGKRYGYTF. The CDR3 DNA follows: TGTGCCAGCAGGGTGACAGGAAAAAGATATGGCTACACCTTC.

Concerning this clone: This specimen includes other DNA sequences encoding the same CDR3. The chain has TRBV28 and TRBJ2-1, with a possible D match to TRBD2 (5 bases). Germline V gene data show CDR1 as MDHEN and CDR2 as SYDVKM. This CDR3 has 12 amino acids. V shed 1 base and J shed 7 bases, with 5 bases lying between them. The DNA for the CDR3 is TGTGCCAGCAGTTTATCGGGGAATGAGCAGTTCTTC. Amino acids: CASSLSGNEQFF.

The chain is built from TRBV5-1 and TRBJ2-2; 10 nucleotides line up with TRBD2. The V gene's germline CDR1 is SGHRS and CDR2 YFSETQ. V lost 4 bases to trimming and J lost 2 bases; unmatched junction nucleotides: 5. The CDR3 totals 16 residues. CDR3 sequence (DNA): TGCGCCAGCAGCCTGATAGCGGGAGGAAACACCGGGGAGCTGTTTTTT. Protein: CASSLIAGGNTGELFF.

This clone was detected only once. The gene calls are TRBV18 and TRBJ1-2; D gene unclear. Trimming removed 5 bases at V and 8 bases at J, with 9 bases between. Germline-derived CDR1 and CDR2 are KGHSH and LQKENI. The CDR3 spans 11 residues. CDR3 nucleotides: TGTGCCAGCTCAAACAGATCCGGCTACACCTTC. Translated: CASSNRSGYTF. The variable domain in full, completed from reference TRBV18 and TRBJ1-2, reads NAGVMQNPRHLVRRRGQEARLRCSPMKGHSHVYWYRQLPEEGLKFMVYLQKENIIDESGMPKERFSAEFPKEGPSILRIQQVVRGDSAAYFCASSNRSGYTFGSGTRLTVV.

In its sample, this clone was seen a few times. The V and J genes are TRBV5-1 and TRBJ2-3, with unresolved D. Trimming took off 1 base at V and 3 bases at J, with 15 bases between the two ends. Germline V gene data show CDR1 as SGHRS and CDR2 as YFSETQ. This CDR3 is built from 16 residues. CDR3 amino acids: CASSLLENPNTDTQYF. CDR3 DNA: TGCGCCAGCAGCTTGCTCGAAAATCCTAATACAGATACGCAGTATTTT.

The V gene is TRBV12-3 or TRBV12-4, the J gene TRBJ2-5; 7 bases line up with TRBD1. The V gene end was trimmed by 2 bases and the J gene end by 5 bases; junction bases not matched to a gene: 2. The CDR3 loop spans 13 amino acids. CDR3 residues: CASSLIQGETQYF. The CDR3, as DNA: TGTGCCAGCAGTTTAATACAGGGGGAGACCCAGTACTTC.

The chain combines TRBV7-2 with TRBJ1-2; D may be TRBD1 (5 bases). The length of the CDR3 is 16 residues. The germline V gene encodes CDR1 SGHTA and CDR2 FQGNSA. V lost 5 bases, J lost 3 bases, and 19 bases lay in between. As DNA, the CDR3 is TGTGCCAGCAGCCGCCCGGGCAGGGTCAGCTACTATGGCTACACCTTC. It encodes CASSRPGRVSYYGYTF.

The V and J genes are TRBV3-1 (or the pseudogene TRBV3-2) and TRBJ1-3, with D perhaps matching TRBD1 (6 bases). Germline CDR1 reads LGHDT; CDR2 reads YNNKEL (reference sequence). Trimming left V 0 bases short and J 8 bases short, with 11 bases between. The CDR3 has 14 residues. This chain's CDR3 is CASSQDTRGHTIYF. In DNA, the CDR3 is TGTGCCAGCAGCCAAGATACCAGGGGACACACCATATATTTT.

The chain has TRBV5-4 and TRBJ2-7; no definite D call. Trimming shortened V by 0 bases and J by 4 bases, and 5 bases separated the two germline ends. Germline V lookup: CDR1 SGHNT, CDR2 YYREEE (reference sequence). The CDR3 length is 12 residues. DNA for the CDR3: TGTGCCAGCAGCTTGGACGGGTACGAGCAGTACTTC. This codes for CASSLDGYEQYF.

The V gene is TRBV28, the J gene TRBJ1-2; tentatively, D is TRBD1 (6 bases). The CDR3 runs 14 residues. The V end was cut by 6 bases, the J end by 4 bases, with 15 bases between. Looked up from germline, CDR1 is MDHEN and CDR2 is SYDVKM. DNA of the CDR3: TGTGCCAGCAGCAAAGGGGGGGTGGCCTATGGCTACACCTTC. Protein sequence: CASSKGGVAYGYTF.

V usage is TRBV2 and J usage is TRBJ1-6; D remains unclear. Trimming cost V 5 bases and J 0 bases, with 17 bases left between them. There are 18 residues in the CDR3. CDR1 and CDR2 (germline): SNHLY, FYNNEI. This chain's CDR3 is CASSSQAAEGSYNSPLHF. Written as DNA, the CDR3 is TGTGCCAGCAGTTCCCAAGCGGCGGAAGGCTCCTATAATTCACCCCTCCACTTT.

This clone occurred a few times. J is TRBJ1-1 and V is TRBV7-4; TRBD1 aligns across 9 bases. With V trimmed by 0 bases and J by 1 base, 12 bases remained unmatched. The CDR3 length is 19 residues. Per germline, CDR1 SGHVT and CDR2 SQSDAQ. CDR3 in DNA: TGTGCCAGCAGCTTAGCGCTTGGAAGGGACAGGGTAGGGAACACTGAAGCTTTCTTT. Its translation is CASSLALGRDRVGNTEAFF.

The chain is built from TRBV28 and TRBJ2-6; maybe TRBD1 (5 bases). This CDR3 spans 15 amino acids. Germline V gene sequence: CDR1 MDHEN, CDR2 SYDVKM. V shed 7 bases and J shed 5 bases, with 15 bases lying between them. CDR3 loop: CASNTGYARANVLTF. CDR3 nucleotides: TGTGCCAGCAATACAGGTTACGCCCGGGCCAACGTCCTGACTTTC.